This T cell receptor (beta chain) was retrieved from a study of graft-versus-host responses after intestinal transplantation. Study background: Every recipient underwent anti-thymocyte globulin induction, then tacrolimus and steroids for roughly 3 years. Study-wide points: Subjects displaying graft-donor T cell macrochimerism possessed elevated graft-versus-host to host-versus-graft clonal ratios inside allografts. Recipient marrow harbored GvH clones, some of which surfaced first in ileum or blood.

The CDR3 runs to 15 residues. Per germline, CDR1 SGHDT and CDR2 YYEEEE. V gave up 5 bases and J gave up 2 bases, with 15 bases separating them. Tissue processing of the graft released intraepithelial and lamina propria lymphocytes from it. TCRdb's table, derived via immunoSEQ multiplex PCR, lists solely in-frame clones and lacks some. This sample has about 8,100 clones; 65% to 80% occur once, and the top ten carry around a tenth. To note about this clone: Its antigen is undetermined.

The sequence derives from a human patient who received an intestinal transplant, so some T cells may come from the graft donor. This chain connects TRBV5-6 to TRBJ2-3, with a possible D match to TRBD2 (6 bases). The specimen comprised ileum tissue, sampled 450 to 480 days after transplant. As DNA, the CDR3 is TGTGCCAGCAGTCCCCCCACTAGCCTCACAGATACGCAGTATTTT. Translation gives CASSPPTSLTDTQYF. Using reference TRBV5-6 and TRBJ2-3 for the parts outside the CDR3, the full variable domain is DAGVTQSPTHLIKTRGQQVTLRCSPKSGHDTVSWYQQALGQGPQFIFQYYEEEERQRGNFPDRFSGHQFPNYSSELNVNALLLGDSALYLCASSPPTSLTDTQYFGPGTRLTVL.